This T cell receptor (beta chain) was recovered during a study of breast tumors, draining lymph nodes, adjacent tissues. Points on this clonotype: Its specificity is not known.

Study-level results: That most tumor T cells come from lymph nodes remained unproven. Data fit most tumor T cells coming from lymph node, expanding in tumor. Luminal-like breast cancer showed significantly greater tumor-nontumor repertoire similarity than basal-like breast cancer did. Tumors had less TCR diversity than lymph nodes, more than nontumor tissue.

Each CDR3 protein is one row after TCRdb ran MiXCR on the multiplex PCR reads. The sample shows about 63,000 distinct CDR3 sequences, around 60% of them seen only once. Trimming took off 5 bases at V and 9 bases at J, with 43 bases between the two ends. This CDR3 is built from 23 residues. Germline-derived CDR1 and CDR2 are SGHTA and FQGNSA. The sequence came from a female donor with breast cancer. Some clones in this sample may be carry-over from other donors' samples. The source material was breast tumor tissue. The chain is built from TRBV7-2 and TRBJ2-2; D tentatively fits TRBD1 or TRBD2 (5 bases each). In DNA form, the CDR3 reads TGTGCCAGCAGCCTACAGCAACGGTTGTATGGCTACACCCTCGGTTCGGGGACCAGGGAGCTGTTTTTT. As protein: CASSLQQRLYGYTLGSGTRELFF. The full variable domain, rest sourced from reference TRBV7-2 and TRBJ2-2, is GAGVSQSPSNKVTEKGKDVELRCDPISGHTALYWYRQSLGQGLEFLIYFQGNSAPDKSGLPSDRFSAERTGGSVSTLTIQRTQQEDSAVYLCASSLQQRLYGYTLGSGTRELFFGEGSRLTVL.